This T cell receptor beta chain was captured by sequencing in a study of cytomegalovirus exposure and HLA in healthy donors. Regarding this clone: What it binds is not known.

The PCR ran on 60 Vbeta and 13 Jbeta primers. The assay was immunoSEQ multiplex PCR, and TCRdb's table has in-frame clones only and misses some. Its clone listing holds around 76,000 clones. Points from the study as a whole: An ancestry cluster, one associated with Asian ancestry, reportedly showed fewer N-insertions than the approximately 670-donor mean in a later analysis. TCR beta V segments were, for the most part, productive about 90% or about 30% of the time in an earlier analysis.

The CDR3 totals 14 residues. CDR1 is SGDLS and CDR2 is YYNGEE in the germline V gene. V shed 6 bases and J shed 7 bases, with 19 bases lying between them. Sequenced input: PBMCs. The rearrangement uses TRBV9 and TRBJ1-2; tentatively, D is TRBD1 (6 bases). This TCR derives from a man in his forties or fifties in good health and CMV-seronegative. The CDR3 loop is CASTPVGGAVGYTF. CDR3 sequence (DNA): TGTGCCAGCACTCCGGTAGGGGGGGCCGTTGGCTACACCTTC.